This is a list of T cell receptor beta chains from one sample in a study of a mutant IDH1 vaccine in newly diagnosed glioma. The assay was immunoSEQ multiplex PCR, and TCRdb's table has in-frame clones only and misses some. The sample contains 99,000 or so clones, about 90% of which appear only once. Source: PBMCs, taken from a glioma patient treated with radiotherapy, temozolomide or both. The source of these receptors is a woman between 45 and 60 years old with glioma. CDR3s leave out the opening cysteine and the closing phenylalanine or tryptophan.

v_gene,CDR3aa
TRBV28,ASSSGQGSYQPQH
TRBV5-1,ASSVFQGADTEAF
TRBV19,ASSNLGAREQY
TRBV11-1,ASSLGGEEAF
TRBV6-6,ASSYGYTGGTEAF
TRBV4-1,ASSQMTLLTSGGYEQY
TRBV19,ASSIYNEQF
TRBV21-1,ASSRRWDLNTEAF
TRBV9,ASSVRGFSTDTQY
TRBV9,ASSPLYEQY
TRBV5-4,ASSLGADEQY
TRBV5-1,ASSWGLQGVGSGANVLT
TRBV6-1,ASMREGYNEQF
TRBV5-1,ASSSGQGGTEAF
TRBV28,ASSFLRTSTDTQY
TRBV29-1,SVEDNGAGGPTDTQY
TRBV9,ASTRQGLYQETQY
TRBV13,ASSFHWSSYNSPLH
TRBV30,AWNCSGMNGAV
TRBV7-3,ASSLDWSTDTQY
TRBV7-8,ASSQRPGQGYEQY
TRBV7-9,ASRRAPAISPMNTEAF
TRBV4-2,ASSQFRSGYT
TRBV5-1,ASSLGASGSEETQY
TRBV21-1,ASSKVTGESNQPQH
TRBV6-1,ASRVDRSQETQY
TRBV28,ASSLGVGTEAF
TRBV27,ASSPRTSGSHSYEQY
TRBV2,ASRGARDRVTEAF